Sequencing of this TCR delta chain was carried out in a study of Vδ1+ human thymocytes. General study points: Highly polyclonal TRG and TRD repertoires with Gaussian CDR3 length distributions appeared in thymus. The authors advised highly purified populations and single-cell validation. Thymic delta-chain repertoires held around 20% Vdelta2 sequences and few Vdelta3, despite high sort purity.

Thymocytes were sorted as CD3+ TCRVdelta1+ TCRVdelta2- after alphabeta T cell depletion. Purity of the sorted Vdelta1+ thymocytes ranged from 98% to 99.6%. RNA was extracted from the cells and then reverse transcribed. Multiplex PCR used pooled V-gene forward primers and a constant-region reverse primer to amplify CDR3s. TCRdb re-called the multiplex PCR reads with CATT. The sample holds 70,000 to 90,000 delta-chain clones; approximately 34% are singletons and the top ten take over 0.2%. V was cut by 7 bases and J by 2 bases, with 11 bases left in between. CDR3 length equals 13 residues. Germline CDR1 TSWWSYY, CDR2 QGS. For this clone: Its antigen is undetermined.

The chain links TRDV1 to TRDJ1; weak D call: TRDD3 (5 bases). What was sequenced was Vdelta1+ gamma-delta thymocytes from the thymus. Subset defined: FACS-sorted CD3+ TCRalphabeta- TCRVdelta1+ TCRVdelta2- thymocytes. This TCR came from a boy under three years old who had congenital heart surgery. The CDR3 bases are TGTGCTCTTGCGGCGAGGGATACCGATAAACTCATCTTT. It yields the protein CALAARDTDKLIF.